A selection of T cell receptor beta chains follows, all from one sample in a study of CD8+CD57+ T cells in acquired aplastic anemia. TCRdb recomputed calls from the reads with MiXCR, one row per CDR3 protein. In the table there are about 130,000 distinct CDR3 sequences, 48% of which are singletons. The sequenced sample consisted of sorted CD4+, CD8+, or CD8+CD57+ T cells (not recorded which) from PBMCs. Receptor source: a human donor in good health, serving as a control. Both conserved end residues are part of each CDR3. The D gene is left open where the match is weak. Some rows mark clone size as missing; the rest say once, few, many or name a class of expanded clone.

clone_size	v_call	d_call	j_call	cdr3_aa	cdr3_nt
many	TRBV4-1	-	TRBJ1-3	CASSQPGGGSGNTIYF	TGCGCCAGCAGCCAACCGGGAGGCGGGTCTGGAAACACCATATATTTT
few	TRBV2	-	TRBJ1-1	CASLFTWGTGAFF	TGTGCCAGCCTCTTTACCTGGGGCACTGGGGCTTTCTTT
many	TRBV28	TRBD1	TRBJ1-2	CASIFDRVANGYTF	TGTGCCAGCATCTTCGACAGGGTAGCTAATGGCTACACCTTC
medium-sized	TRBV25-1	-	TRBJ1-1	CASSARQNMNTEAFF	TGTGCCAGCAGTGCCCGACAGAACATGAACACTGAAGCTTTCTTT
-	TRBV10-3	-	TRBJ1-2	CAISPGVANYGYTF	TGTGCCATCAGCCCGGGGGTGGCTAACTATGGCTACACCTTC
-	TRBV15	TRBD1	TRBJ1-6	CATSQDRASSPLHF	TGTGCCACCAGTCAAGACAGGGCTTCCTCACCCCTCCACTTT
-	TRBV25-1	-	TRBJ1-1	CASRASGQVGTEAFF	TGTGCCAGCAGAGCTTCTGGCCAGGTGGGCACTGAAGCTTTCTTT
-	TRBV7-6	TRBD2	TRBJ2-1	CASSSGGGFDEQFF	TGTGCCAGCAGCTCGGGCGGGGGGTTCGATGAGCAGTTCTTC
-	TRBV11-1	TRBD2	TRBJ2-6	CASSPPLRTSSGANVLTF	TGTGCCAGCAGCCCTCCGCTGAGGACTAGCTCTGGGGCCAACGTCCTGACTTTC
once	TRBV5-5	-	TRBJ2-1	CASSLVASSYNEQFF	TGTGCCAGCAGCTTGGTAGCTAGCTCCTACAATGAGCAGTTCTTC
-	TRBV12-3/TRBV12-4	-	TRBJ1-1	CASSPRTLAGTEAFF	TGTGCCAGCAGCCCAAGGACACTCGCGGGCACTGAAGCTTTCTTT
many	TRBV7-2	-	TRBJ1-4	CASSLNRIKLFF	TGTGCCAGCAGCTTAAACCGAATAAAACTGTTTTTT
once	TRBV15	TRBD1	TRBJ2-1	CATSREWTGDYNEQFF	TGTGCCACCAGCAGAGAGTGGACAGGGGATTACAATGAGCAGTTCTTC
-	TRBV7-8	TRBD2	TRBJ2-7	CASAGGLTYEQYF	TGTGCCAGCGCGGGGGGTCTAACCTACGAGCAGTACTTC
few	TRBV4-2	TRBD2	TRBJ2-3	CASSQRGTSGRIFTDTQYF	TGTGCCAGCAGCCAGAGGGGGACTAGCGGGCGAATTTTCACAGATACGCAGTATTTT
many	TRBV29-1	TRBD1	TRBJ2-3	CSVAADQGVSDTQYF	TGCAGCGTTGCGGCGGACCAGGGGGTATCAGATACGCAGTATTTT
many	TRBV24-1	-	TRBJ1-5	CATSDPRAPDQPQHF	TGTGCCACCAGTGACCCCCGGGCCCCTGATCAGCCCCAGCATTTT
many	TRBV6-2/TRBV6-3	-	TRBJ2-7	CASSSLVARYEQYF	TGTGCCAGCAGCTCTCTCGTGGCTAGGTACGAGCAGTACTTC
-	TRBV19	-	TRBJ1-2	CASSIQGNYGYTF	TGTGCCAGTAGTATTCAGGGCAACTATGGCTACACCTTC
-	TRBV7-2	-	TRBJ2-7	CASSNNRVAYEQYF	TGTGCCAGCAGTAACAACAGGGTTGCCTACGAGCAGTACTTC
once	TRBV20-1	TRBD2	TRBJ2-3	CSATAGLAGGTDTQYF	TGCAGTGCTACCGCGGGACTAGCGGGGGGCACAGATACGCAGTATTTT
-	TRBV19	-	TRBJ1-2	CASTREGAHGYTF	TGTGCCTCTACCCGGGAAGGGGCCCACGGCTACACCTTC
-	TRBV24-1	-	TRBJ2-3	CATSDPDPSGTDTQYF	TGTGCCACCAGTGACCCAGACCCATCTGGCACAGATACGCAGTATTTT
-	TRBV9	TRBD1	TRBJ2-5	CASSRDRTQETQYF	TGTGCCAGCAGCCGGGACAGGACACAAGAGACCCAGTACTTC
-	TRBV7-2	TRBD1	TRBJ1-5	CASSLGQGDNQPQHF	TGTGCCAGCAGCTTGGGACAGGGGGACAATCAGCCCCAGCATTTT
-	TRBV18	-	TRBJ1-2	CASSPPRTAGYGYTF	TGTGCCAGCTCACCACCGAGGACGGCAGGCTATGGCTACACCTTC
-	TRBV10-3	-	TRBJ1-3	CAISLSGSGNTIYF	TGTGCCATCAGTCTTAGTGGCTCTGGAAACACCATATATTTT
many	TRBV28	-	TRBJ1-6	CASSLIGNPLHF	TGTGCCAGCAGTTTAATAGGCAATCCCCTCCACTTT
many	TRBV7-2	-	TRBJ2-2	CASSQGGGAGELFF	TGTGCCAGCAGTCAAGGGGGGGGTGCCGGGGAGCTGTTTTTT
once	TRBV7-3	TRBD2	TRBJ2-3	CASSLSGGNTDTQYF	TGTGCCAGCAGCCTAAGCGGGGGGAACACAGATACGCAGTATTTT
-	TRBV10-3	-	TRBJ1-2	CAISEDNCGYTF	TGTGCCATCAGCGAAGATAACTGTGGCTACACCTTC
many	TRBV19	-	TRBJ1-1	CASSMRRDVNTEAFF	TGTGCCAGTAGTATGCGCCGGGACGTGAACACTGAAGCTTTCTTT
-	TRBV19	TRBD1	TRBJ2-5	CASSTQGVQYF	TGTGCCAGTAGTACACAGGGGGTCCAGTACTTC
many	TRBV19	-	TRBJ2-7	CASSIGVGLNRLYF	TGTGCCAGTAGTATAGGAGTGGGACTCAATCGCCTCTACTTC
many	TRBV4-3	-	TRBJ1-2	CASSQIQGNYGYTF	TGCGCCAGCAGCCAAATACAGGGAAACTATGGCTACACCTTC
-	TRBV24-1	TRBD2	TRBJ2-5	CATSVAGVETQYF	TGTGCCACCAGTGTAGCGGGAGTAGAGACCCAGTACTTC
-	TRBV25-1	TRBD2	TRBJ2-1	CASGGVGEQFF	TGTGCCAGCGGGGGGGTAGGGGAGCAGTTCTTC
-	TRBV7-2	-	TRBJ1-1	CASSLTQDTEAFF	TGCGCCAGCAGCTTGACCCAGGACACTGAAGCTTTCTTT
-	TRBV2	-	TRBJ1-2	CASSDVSVTYGYTF	TGTGCCAGCAGTGATGTTAGCGTTACCTATGGCTACACCTTC